These 18 T cell receptor beta chains were sequenced from one sample in a study of blood T cell repertoires in COVID-19. Clones were sequenced by immunoSEQ multiplex PCR, and TCRdb holds only the in-frame ones, with some missing. The sample gives 150,000 to 200,000 clones, approximately 83% of which show up once; roughly 9.1% is in the top ten. Sequencing was carried out using peripheral blood. The receptors here all came from an elderly woman with active or convalescent COVID-19.

V usage is TRBV28 and J usage is TRBJ2-2, with a weak D call TRBD2 (5 bases). Between the trimmed V and J ends, which lost 6 bases and 7 bases, there was a span of 15 bases. This CDR3 has 14 amino acids. Germline values: CDR1 MDHEN, CDR2 SYDVKM. The CDR3 is CASRSGSSNGELFF. CDR3 sequence (DNA): TGTGCCAGCAGATCGGGAAGCAGTAACGGGGAGCTGTTTTTT.

This chain links TRBV6-5 with TRBJ1-4; perhaps TRBD1 as D (6 bases). The V end lost 0 bases, the J end lost 5 bases, and 10 bases lay between the germline ends. CDR1 and CDR2 (germline): MNHEY, SVGAGI. There are 15 residues in the CDR3. The chain's CDR3 is CASSYSGTQNEKLFF. CDR3 sequence (DNA): TGTGCCAGCAGTTACTCCGGGACACAGAATGAAAAACTGTTTTTT.

The rearrangement joins TRBV11-2 to TRBJ1-5; D is perhaps TRBD1 (6 bases). CDR1 is SGHAT and CDR2 is FQNNGV in the germline V gene. The CDR3 runs 13 residues. Trimming pared 4 bases from V and 10 bases from J, leaving 14 bases between. The CDR3 DNA sequence: TGTGCCAGCAGCTACCGACAGGTCTCTCCCCAGCATTTT. This gives the protein CASSYRQVSPQHF.

The chain recombines TRBV28 with TRBJ2-3; TRBD1 matches at 8 bases. Germline V gene data show CDR1 as MDHEN and CDR2 as SYDVKM. Trimming removed 5 bases from V and 10 bases from J; junction bases left unmatched: 5. The CDR3 loop spans 12 amino acids. The CDR3 nucleotides read TGTGCCAGCAGTGGACAGGGTTGGGCGCAGTATTTT. Its translation is CASSGQGWAQYF. Complete variable domain (other parts from reference TRBV28 and TRBJ2-3): DVKVTQSSRYLVKRTGEKVFLECVQDMDHENMFWYRQDPGLGLRLIYFSYDVKMKEKGDIPEGYSVSREKKERFSLILESASTNQTSMYLCASSGQGWAQYFGPGTRLTVL.

Only a few counts were recorded for this clone. The V gene is TRBV29-1, the J gene TRBJ2-7, with 7 bases matching TRBD2. The CDR3 length is 14 residues. The V gene's germline CDR1 is SQVTM and CDR2 ANQGSEA. J was trimmed by 6 bases and V by 4 bases; bases with no gene match: 12. The CDR3 loop is CSVAQGGVEFEQYF. CDR3 DNA sequence: TGCAGCGTTGCCCAGGGAGGGGTGGAGTTCGAGCAGTACTTC.

In its sample, this clone was seen once. The chain has TRBV27 and TRBJ2-3; 7 bases fit TRBD1. Germline CDR1 reads MNHEY; CDR2 reads SMNVEV (reference sequence). V lost 6 bases, J lost 0 bases, and 6 bases stayed unmatched. This CDR3 has 15 residues. The CDR3 bases are TGTGCCAGCAGAAAGGGACAGATTAGCACAGATACGCAGTATTTT. This gives the protein CASRKGQISTDTQYF.

CDR3 sequence reads: CASSPTENYGYTF. DNA for the CDR3: TGTGCCAGCAGCCCGACAGAGAACTATGGCTACACCTTC. The chain joins TRBV6-6 to TRBJ1-2; maybe TRBD1 (5 bases). Germline values: CDR1 MNHNY, CDR2 SVGAGI (reference sequence). Between the trimmed V and J ends, which lost 6 bases and 2 bases, there was a span of 10 bases. The length of the CDR3 is 13 residues.

The genes are TRBV7-3 and TRBJ2-7; maybe TRBD2 (6 bases). CDR1 and CDR2 (germline): SGHTA, FQGTGA. The CDR3 consists of 15 residues. Between the trimmed V and J ends, which lost 1 base and 0 bases, there was a span of 10 bases. The CDR3 region has the DNA TGTGCCAGCAGCTTAAGCGGGGATTCCTCCTACGAGCAGTACTTC. Its protein product is CASSLSGDSSYEQYF.

The chain couples TRBV4-2 to TRBJ2-3; 15 nucleotides match TRBD2. This CDR3 is 19 amino acids long. J lost 1 base, V lost 0 bases, and 5 bases had no gene match. Germline V gives CDR1 LGHNA, CDR2 YNFKEQ. CDR3 nucleotide sequence: TGTGCCAGCAGCCAAGATAAGGGACTAGCGGGGGGCCGCACAGATACGCAGTATTTT. Protein sequence: CASSQDKGLAGGRTDTQYF.

This clone was counted a few times. The J gene is TRBJ2-1, the V gene TRBV11-1; TRBD1 matches at 9 bases. J lost 2 bases, V lost 5 bases, and 4 bases had no gene match. This CDR3 spans 15 amino acids. CDR1 is SGHAT and CDR2 is FQDESV in the germline V gene (reference sequence). This CDR3 reads CASSNRGLTYNEQFF. In DNA, the CDR3 is TGTGCCAGCAGCAACAGGGGGCTGACCTACAATGAGCAGTTCTTC.

The V and J genes are TRBV19 and TRBJ1-5; 8 nucleotides match TRBD1. The CDR3 is made up of 14 amino acids. The germline V gene has CDR1 LNHDA and CDR2 SQIVND (reference sequence). Trimming removed 4 bases from V and 11 bases from J; junction bases left unmatched: 10. CDR3 loop: CASSKDRALRTQHF. The CDR3 nucleotides are TGTGCCAGTAGTAAGGACAGGGCCCTTAGGACCCAGCATTTT.

The chain is built from TRBV6-2 or TRBV6-3 and TRBJ2-3; TRBD2 matches at 8 bases. Looked up from germline, CDR1 is MNHEY and CDR2 is SVGEGT. The CDR3 length is 16 residues. The J segment lost 5 bases and the V segment lost 2 bases, leaving 9 bases of the junction unmatched. The CDR3 loop is CASSYRRGGPGDTQYF. The CDR3 DNA follows: TGTGCCAGCAGTTACCGACGGGGGGGCCCAGGAGATACGCAGTATTTT.

V and J are TRBV13 and TRBJ1-1, with D unclear. Trimming shortened V by 2 bases and J by 4 bases, and 11 bases separated the two germline ends. Germline CDR1 and CDR2: PRHDT and FYEKMQ (reference sequence). The CDR3 totals 14 residues. In DNA, the CDR3 is TGTGCCAGCAGCTTATGGGCCCCCGTCACTGAAGCTTTCTTT. Translated: CASSLWAPVTEAFF.

The J gene is TRBJ1-1, the V gene TRBV27, with unresolved D. The CDR3 extends over 14 amino acids. CDR1 and CDR2 from the germline V gene are MNHEY and SMNVEV (reference sequence). V shed 7 bases and J shed 1 base, with 13 bases lying between them. CDR3 region: CASMGRAGNTEAFF. CDR3 in DNA: TGTGCCAGCATGGGGAGGGCGGGGAACACTGAAGCTTTCTTT.

The V and J genes are TRBV13 and TRBJ1-2; perhaps TRBD1 as D (6 bases). CDR1 and CDR2 (germline): PRHDT, FYEKMQ (reference sequence). The CDR3 is made up of 15 amino acids. Deletions cut 7 bases from V and 4 bases from J, with 19 bases between. The CDR3 loop reads CASTPEGGPGYGYTF. The CDR3 nucleotides are TGTGCCAGCACCCCCGAGGGGGGGCCTGGCTATGGCTACACCTTC. Using reference TRBV13 and TRBJ1-2 for the parts outside the CDR3, the full variable domain is AAGVIQSPRHLIKEKRETATLKCYPIPRHDTVYWYQQGPGQDPQFLISFYEKMQSDKGSIPDRFSAQQFSDYHSELNMSSLELGDSALYFCASTPEGGPGYGYTFGSGTRLTVV.

This rearrangement joins TRBV3-1 (or the pseudogene TRBV3-2) to TRBJ1-1, with 7 nucleotides matching TRBD1. J was trimmed by 1 base and V by 5 bases; bases with no gene match: 7. The CDR3 contains 15 residues. The germline V gene has CDR1 LGHDT and CDR2 YNNKEL (reference sequence). CDR3 amino acids: CASSSYRGGNTEAFF. CDR3 DNA: TGTGCCAGCAGCTCTTACAGGGGTGGGAACACTGAAGCTTTCTTT.

The chain joins TRBV6-2 or TRBV6-3 to TRBJ2-7; D may be TRBD1 (6 bases). Trimming stripped 0 bases from V and 0 bases from J, with 12 bases between. Germline V gene data show CDR1 as MNHEY and CDR2 as SVGEGT. The CDR3 runs to 16 residues. In DNA, the CDR3 is TGTGCCAGCAGTTACTCGGTGGGGGCCAGCTCCTACGAGCAGTACTTC. It is translated as CASSYSVGASSYEQYF.

The chain combines TRBV6-5 with TRBJ2-5, with D tentatively TRBD1 (6 bases). The germline CDR1 and CDR2 sequences are MNHEY and SVGAGI. V was pared by 8 bases and J by 7 bases, with 14 bases between. CDR3 size: 12 residues. The DNA of the CDR3 is TGTGCCAGCGTTGACAGGTTGAGGACCCAGTACTTC. Translating gives CASVDRLRTQYF.